The rows below give T cell receptor beta chains drawn from one sample of a study of blood T cell repertoires in COVID-19. This table comes from immunoSEQ multiplex PCR, and its TCRdb copy is limited to in-frame clones, with some not included. The profile shows about 36,000 clones, roughly 80% of them singletons. The sample comprised peripheral blood. Receptors were obtained from a man between 60 and 70 years old with active COVID-19. CDR3s include the opening cysteine and the closing phenylalanine or tryptophan. D genes are given only for firm matches. Part of the rows lack a size; the others show once, few, many or a class for expanded clones.

DNA,CDR3,size,J,V,D
TGCGCCAGCAGTTCTCGACTAGCGGGGGAGACCCAGTACTTC,CASSSRLAGETQYF,NA,TRBJ2-5,TRBV5-1,TRBD2
TGTGCCAGCAGCGCACGCGGGGGATTCGCGGAGGGGGAGCTGTTTTTT,CASSARGGFAEGELFF,NA,TRBJ2-2,TRBV7-9,TRBD2
TGCAGCGTAAGGACAGGGGCGCTGGACACCGGGGAGCTGTTTTTT,CSVRTGALDTGELFF,NA,TRBJ2-2,TRBV29-1,TRBD1
TGTGCCAGCTCACCAAAGCCCGGGACAGGGGGCCAAGAGACCCAGTACTTC,CASSPKPGTGGQETQYF,NA,TRBJ2-5,TRBV18,TRBD1
TGTGCCAGCAGCCTCGAGGGGGTAGACCTATACAATGAGCAGTTCTTC,CASSLEGVDLYNEQFF,NA,TRBJ2-1,TRBV7-3,NA
TGTGCCAGCAGCATGGACAGGGAAGGAGGTGGCTACACCTTC,CASSMDREGGGYTF,NA,TRBJ1-2,TRBV9,TRBD1
TGTGCCAGCAGCCAATCCAGGGGGCAAGGTCAGCCCCAGCATTTT,CASSQSRGQGQPQHF,NA,TRBJ1-5,TRBV3-1/TRBV3-2,TRBD1
TGCGCCAGCAGCCCTGAGGGGGCTGAAGCTTTCTTT,CASSPEGAEAFF,NA,TRBJ1-1,TRBV4-1,NA
TGTGCCAGCAGCGTAGTCCCGGCGGTTTCACCCCTCCACTTT,CASSVVPAVSPLHF,NA,TRBJ1-6,TRBV9,NA
TGTGCCAGCAGCGACAGCTATGGCTACACCTTC,CASSDSYGYTF,NA,TRBJ1-2,TRBV6-2/TRBV6-3,NA
TGTGCCATCAGTGCTTCGGGGGTGGAAAACACCATATATTTT,CAISASGVENTIYF,NA,TRBJ1-3,TRBV10-3,NA
TGTGCCAGCAGCTTAGCCAGGGTGAATTCACCCCTCCACTTT,CASSLARVNSPLHF,NA,TRBJ1-6,TRBV11-2,NA
TGTGCCAGCAGTGAGCAGGGAACGAACACTGAAGCTTTCTTT,CASSEQGTNTEAFF,NA,TRBJ1-1,TRBV2,NA
TGCGCCAGCAGCTTGGGGTCGGGCAGCGGAACCTACAATGAGCAGTTCTTC,CASSLGSGSGTYNEQFF,NA,TRBJ2-1,TRBV5-1,NA
TGTGCTAGCAGCCTCGGACTAGCGGGGGCCGAGACCCAGTACTTC,CASSLGLAGAETQYF,NA,TRBJ2-5,TRBV7-7,TRBD2
TGTGCCAGCAGTTACCCAGAGCGGACTAATGAAAAACTGTTTTTT,CASSYPERTNEKLFF,NA,TRBJ1-4,TRBV6-6,NA
TGTGCCAGCAGCCTCGGGGGAGCGGGGGCCTACAATGAGCAGTTCTTC,CASSLGGAGAYNEQFF,NA,TRBJ2-1,TRBV9,TRBD2
TGTGCCAGCAGCAAAGCGTTGGAGGACAGGGGGAGGAACACTGAAGCTTTCTTT,CASSKALEDRGRNTEAFF,once,TRBJ1-1,TRBV21-1,NA
TGCAGCGTCGGACCGGGACAGGGGACCTACGAGCAGTACTTC,CSVGPGQGTYEQYF,NA,TRBJ2-7,TRBV29-1,TRBD1
TGCGCCAGCAGCCCCCAGCGTAGCACAGATACGCAGTATTTT,CASSPQRSTDTQYF,NA,TRBJ2-3,TRBV4-3,NA